This T cell receptor beta chain was sequenced in a study of blood T cells in healthy people across ages. This CDR3 spans 15 amino acids. Per germline, CDR1 LGHNA and CDR2 YSLEER. Comments on this clonotype: A much more abundant neighbour one base away suggests this may be a read error.

PCR was performed a second time for 7 to 11 cycles using a sample-barcoded 5' primer and a J-beta primer mix. TCRdb recomputed calls from the 5' RACE reads with MiXCR, one row per CDR3 protein. The table has about 640,000 distinct CDR3 sequences, roughly 41% seen once. The rearrangement uses TRBV4-3 and TRBJ2-3; perhaps TRBD1 as D (6 bases). The specimen was blood. The clonotype originates from an elderly man in good health. In DNA form, the CDR3 reads TGCGCCAGCAACCAAGACCCTCTTGGGGGCGATACGCAGTATTTT. Protein sequence: CASNQDPLGGDTQYF.